This TCR beta chain was found in a study of Ad26.COV2.S vaccination and SARS-CoV-2 variants. General study results and limits: Vaccine and placebo recipients had similar non-spike TCR breadth. People given the vaccine had a wider spike-specific TCR breadth than placebo recipients did. Marked by substantial breadth, spike-specific CD8+ and CD4+ T cell responses were reportedly seen after vaccination.

The CDR3 runs 12 residues. Germline V gene sequence: CDR1 MGHDK, CDR2 SYGVNS. Trimming removed 11 bases from V and 10 bases from J; junction bases left unmatched: 9. Sequencing used immunoSEQ multiplex PCR; TCRdb keeps in-frame clones, though not all of them. The top ten clones hold around 16% of a sample with roughly 100,000 clones, roughly 80% of them seen once. A word on this clone: The antigen is undetermined.

This receptor was identified in a human donor who had recovered from COVID-19. The V gene is TRBV25-1, the J gene TRBJ2-1, with 9 bases fitting TRBD1. Sequencing was performed on peripheral blood, taken after recovery from COVID-19. For the CDR3, the DNA is TGTGCCGCAGGGGACAGGGCGGGAGAGCAGTTCTTC. Encoded protein: CAAGDRAGEQFF.